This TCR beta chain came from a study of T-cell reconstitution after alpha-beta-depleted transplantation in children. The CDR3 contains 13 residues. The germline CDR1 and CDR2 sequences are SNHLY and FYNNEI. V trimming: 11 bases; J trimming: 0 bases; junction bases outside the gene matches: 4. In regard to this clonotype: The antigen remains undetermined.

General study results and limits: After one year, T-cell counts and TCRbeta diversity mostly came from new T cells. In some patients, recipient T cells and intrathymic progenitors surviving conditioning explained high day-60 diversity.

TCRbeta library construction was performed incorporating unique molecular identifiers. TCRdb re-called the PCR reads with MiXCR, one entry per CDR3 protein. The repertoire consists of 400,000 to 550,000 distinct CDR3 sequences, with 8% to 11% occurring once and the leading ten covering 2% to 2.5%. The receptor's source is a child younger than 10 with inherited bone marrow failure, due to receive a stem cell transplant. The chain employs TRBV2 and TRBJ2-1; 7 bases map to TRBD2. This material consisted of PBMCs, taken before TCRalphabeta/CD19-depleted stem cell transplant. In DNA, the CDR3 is TGTGCCGTTCGGGACTACTCCTACAATGAGCAGTTCTTC. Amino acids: CAVRDYSYNEQFF.